Sequencing of this T cell receptor (beta chain) was carried out in a study of cytomegalovirus exposure and HLA in healthy donors. General study findings and limits: Altogether, about 160 TCR beta chains were recorded as cytomegalovirus-associated.

With respect to this clone: What it recognizes is unknown.

13 Jbeta primers and 60 Vbeta primers were used for the PCR. Repertoires were generated with immunoSEQ multiplex PCR, while TCRdb's copy carries only in-frame clones and drops some. The repertoire holds under 250,000 clones, with approximately 85% as singletons. The trim removed 6 bases at V and 2 bases at J, leaving 9 bases unmatched. Germline-derived CDR1 and CDR2 are MDHEN and SYDVKM. CDR3 size: 16 residues. Sequencing was performed on PBMCs. This sequence was found in a woman aged 50 to 65 in good health and CMV-seronegative. The chain carries TRBV28 and TRBJ1-3; 8 bases line up with TRBD1. CDR3 in DNA: TGTGCCAGCAGCCACCTAGCAGGGGGCACTGGAAACACCATATATTTT. Its protein product is CASSHLAGGTGNTIYF. The full variable domain, in which reference TRBV28 and TRBJ1-3 provide the parts outside the CDR3, is DVKVTQSSRYLVKRTGEKVFLECVQDMDHENMFWYRQDPGLGLRLIYFSYDVKMKEKGDIPEGYSVSREKKERFSLILESASTNQTSMYLCASSHLAGGTGNTIYFGEGSWLTVV.